These 32 T cell receptor beta chains originate from one sample sequenced in a study of cytomegalovirus exposure and HLA in healthy donors (dated 2017 in TCRdb). Libraries were made using the immunoSEQ multiplex PCR assay. A mixture of 60 forward primers for TCR Vbeta segments and 13 reverse primers for TCR Jbeta segments was used in the multiplex PCR. TCRdb limited this immuneACCESS table to in-frame rearrangements with V and J called. A share of clones is missing; checked studies link under half to unresolved V genes, and the rest is unexplained. The sample records roughly 150,000 clones, over 80% of which are singletons. The top ten clonotypes cover about 4% of the sample. Sequences were obtained from PBMCs. The receptors stem from a man aged 45-60 years in good health and CMV-seropositive.

The chain carries TRBV27 and TRBJ1-2, with D unresolved. Trimming removed 5 bases from V and 2 bases from J, with 12 bases in between. Germline CDR1 is MNHEY and CDR2 is SMNVEV (reference sequence). This CDR3 region has 14 residues. The CDR3 protein is CASSPYPRNYGYTF. CDR3 coding DNA: TGTGCCAGCAGTCCCTACCCTCGAAACTATGGCTACACCTTC.

J is TRBJ1-5 and V is TRBV9, with D perhaps matching TRBD1 (6 bases). V lost 3 bases and J 5 bases, leaving 15 bases between the germline ends. The CDR3 consists of 15 residues. CDR1 and CDR2 (germline): SGDLS, YYNGEE. CDR3 loop: CASSGGSQGHQPQHF. The CDR3 nucleotides are TGTGCCAGCAGCGGGGGGAGTCAGGGGCATCAGCCCCAGCATTTT.

The V gene is TRBV5-1, the J gene TRBJ1-1; 7 bases fit TRBD1. J lost 7 bases, V lost 0 bases, and 6 bases had no gene match. CDR1 is SGHRS, CDR2 YFSETQ, per germline. This CDR3 has 14 residues. The CDR3 sequence is CASSLAPGDSEAFF. In DNA form, the CDR3 reads TGCGCCAGCAGCTTGGCCCCGGGGGACAGTGAAGCTTTCTTT.

The rearrangement uses TRBV30 and TRBJ2-7, with D maybe TRBD1 (6 bases). Deletions cut 5 bases from V and 7 bases from J, with 15 bases between. Germline V gene data show CDR1 as GTSNPN and CDR2 as SVGIG (reference sequence). The CDR3 is 12 amino acids. As DNA, the CDR3 is TGTGCCTGGCACAGGGAGAGTGGGGAGCAGTACTTC. Amino acids: CAWHRESGEQYF.

The rearrangement links TRBV5-1 to TRBJ1-1; D not certain. CDR3 length: 15 amino acids. The ends were cut back, 1 base at V and 1 base at J, with 11 bases in the middle. Germline V CDR1 and CDR2: SGHRS, YFSETQ. CDR3 sequence: CASSLYKNSNTEAFF. CDR3 nucleotides: TGCGCCAGCAGCTTGTATAAAAATTCGAACACTGAAGCTTTCTTT.

The J gene is TRBJ1-4, the V gene TRBV5-1; D is possibly TRBD1 (5 bases). Trimming took 4 bases from V and 8 from J, leaving 21 bases between them. The V gene's germline CDR1 is SGHRS and CDR2 YFSETQ. The CDR3 runs 16 residues. The CDR3 region is CASSSGTTRQGEKLFF. The CDR3 DNA is TGCGCCAGCAGCAGCGGGACTACTCGCCAAGGCGAAAAACTGTTTTTT.

This sequence joins TRBV11-3 and TRBJ2-7, with D possibly being TRBD1 (5 bases). From germline, CDR1 is SGHNT and CDR2 YENEEA. This CDR3 has 12 residues. V gave up 5 bases and J gave up 5 bases, with 10 bases separating them. The CDR3 region has the DNA TGTGCCAGCAGCCGAAGGGGCCACGAGCAGTACTTC. Amino acid sequence: CASSRRGHEQYF.

This sequence joins TRBV5-4 and TRBJ2-2, with D perhaps TRBD1 (6 bases). Germline V gives CDR1 SGHNT, CDR2 YYREEE (reference sequence). This CDR3 contains 16 residues. V was trimmed by 4 bases and J by 9 bases, leaving 22 bases between them. CDR3 bases: TGTGCCAGCAGCGGGTCGCAGGGGCCAGAAAGTAGGGAGCTGTTTTTT. Its translation is CASSGSQGPESRELFF.

This clone was detected only once. The chain uses TRBV2 and TRBJ1-5, with a possible D match to TRBD1 (6 bases). Trimming took off 6 bases at V and 7 bases at J, with 13 bases between the two ends. The CDR3 sequence is 13 residues long. Germline CDR1 is SNHLY and CDR2 is FYNNEI. The chain's CDR3 is CASSVRGEQPQHF. Here the CDR3 DNA reads TGTGCCAGCAGCGTCAGGGGAGAACAGCCCCAGCATTTT.

The chain combines TRBV6-1 with TRBJ1-4, with TRBD1 identical over 9 bases. Germline V gene sequence: CDR1 MNHNS, CDR2 SASEGT. Trimming cost V 3 bases and J 6 bases; bases outside gene matches: 8. The CDR3 runs to 16 residues. CDR3 amino acids: CASSELMGQGDEKLFF. As DNA, the CDR3 is TGTGCCAGCAGTGAGCTTATGGGACAGGGTGATGAAAAACTGTTTTTT.

The rearrangement joins TRBV19 to TRBJ1-1; D gene ambiguous. Germline loops: CDR1 LNHDA, CDR2 SQIVND (reference sequence). Trimming stripped 4 bases from V and 4 bases from J, with 10 bases between. This CDR3 contains 13 residues. CDR3: CASSTGWPTEAFF. Written as DNA, the CDR3 is TGTGCCAGTAGTACAGGTTGGCCCACTGAAGCTTTCTTT.

The CDR3 loop reads CASSPPSNRGETQYF. CDR3 coding DNA: TGTGCCAGCAGCCCCCCTTCCAACAGGGGTGAGACCCAGTACTTC. This chain uses TRBV5-4 with TRBJ2-5; 7 bases line up with TRBD1. Trimming at V came to 4 bases and at J to 5 bases, leaving 11 bases not matched to a gene. Germline V CDR1 and CDR2: SGHNT, YYREEE (reference sequence). This CDR3 is 15 amino acids long.

This rearrangement joins TRBV5-1 to TRBJ2-2; 11 bases are shared with TRBD1. Germline loops: CDR1 SGHRS, CDR2 YFSETQ. The CDR3 is made up of 18 amino acids. The junction had 14 bases not matched to a gene; V was cut back by 4 bases and J by 6 bases. CDR3 DNA: TGCGCCAGCAGCACCATTGGACAGGGGGCGATGGGGGCCGGGGAGCTGTTTTTT. It is translated as CASSTIGQGAMGAGELFF.

The V gene is TRBV9, the J gene TRBJ2-5, with D possibly being TRBD1 (6 bases). This CDR3 spans 12 amino acids. The V gene lost 5 bases and the J gene lost 3 bases, with 8 bases spanning the gap. Germline V gene sequence: CDR1 SGDLS, CDR2 YYNGEE. CDR3 in amino acids: CASSGQKETQYF. For the CDR3, the DNA is TGTGCCAGCAGTGGACAGAAAGAGACCCAGTACTTC.

The chain is built from TRBV18 and TRBJ1-3; TRBD1 matches at 7 bases. CDR1 KGHSH and CDR2 LQKENI come from the germline V gene. Losses at the gene ends were 2 bases for V and 4 bases for J; bases not matched to a gene: 2. The CDR3 is 14 amino acids. The chain's CDR3 is CASSPGTDGNTIYF. In DNA form, the CDR3 reads TGTGCCAGCTCACCAGGGACAGACGGAAACACCATATATTTT. The full variable domain, with the rest looked up from reference TRBV18 and TRBJ1-3, is NAGVMQNPRHLVRRRGQEARLRCSPMKGHSHVYWYRQLPEEGLKFMVYLQKENIIDESGMPKERFSAEFPKEGPSILRIQQVVRGDSAAYFCASSPGTDGNTIYFGEGSWLTVV.

The chain combines TRBV28 with TRBJ1-5, with TRBD1 matching 7 bases. Germline CDR1 and CDR2: MDHEN and SYDVKM. The CDR3 contains 17 residues. Trimming at V came to 6 bases and at J to 3 bases, leaving 14 bases not matched to a gene. As DNA, the CDR3 is TGTGCCAGCAGGACAGTTTCCCTCCAGGGGGTCAATCAGCCCCAGCATTTT. It translates to CASRTVSLQGVNQPQHF.

The gene calls are TRBV27 and TRBJ1-2; TRBD1 matches at 11 bases. This CDR3 has 16 residues. The V segment lost 5 bases and the J segment 6 bases; nucleotides outside the gene matches: 11. Germline lookup yields CDR1 MNHEY and CDR2 SMNVEV (reference sequence). In nucleotides, the CDR3 is TGTGCCAGCAGTCTCTCCCGGACAGGGGGCTTGGATGGCTACACCTTC. This translates into CASSLSRTGGLDGYTF.

The rearrangement joins TRBV9 to TRBJ1-6, with D perhaps TRBD1 (5 bases). The CDR3 runs to 16 residues. The ends were cut back, 0 bases at V and 6 bases at J, with 13 bases in the middle. The germline V gene encodes CDR1 SGDLS and CDR2 YYNGEE. For the CDR3, the DNA is TGTGCCAGCAGCGTAGGTGTGACAGTGGGTAATTCACCCCTCCACTTT. As protein: CASSVGVTVGNSPLHF.

The rearrangement uses TRBV28 and TRBJ2-7, with 8 bases that match TRBD2. J gave up 2 bases and V 4 bases, and 10 bases lay outside the gene matches. Germline V gene sequence: CDR1 MDHEN, CDR2 SYDVKM. The CDR3 has 16 amino acids. CDR3 amino acids: CASSSPGGSGTYEQYF. DNA of the CDR3: TGTGCCAGCAGTTCCCCTGGGGGTAGCGGGACCTACGAGCAGTACTTC.

The chain is built from TRBV28 and TRBJ2-1, with D perhaps TRBD1 (5 bases). Trimming removed 10 bases from V and 7 bases from J, with 23 bases in between. The CDR3 runs 15 residues. Germline lookup yields CDR1 MDHEN and CDR2 SYDVKM. The CDR3 DNA is TGTGCCACCTCGACTGCCTCAAGGGGCACGAATGAGCAGTTCTTC. Its protein is CATSTASRGTNEQFF.

The chain joins TRBV6-5 to TRBJ1-5; 7 bases agree with TRBD1. The germline CDR1 and CDR2 sequences are MNHEY and SVGAGI. The V gene end was trimmed by 5 bases and the J gene end by 2 bases; junction bases not matched to a gene: 6. CDR3 length: 15 residues. The DNA of the CDR3 is TGTGCCAGCAGTCAACAGGGGTTGGGCAATCAGCCCCAGCATTTT. It codes for CASSQQGLGNQPQHF.

J is TRBJ2-7 and V is TRBV30; D is ambiguous. This CDR3 comprises 13 residues. The ends were cut back, 0 bases at V and 0 bases at J, with 6 bases in the middle. The germline V gene has CDR1 GTSNPN and CDR2 SVGIG (reference sequence). Written as DNA, the CDR3 is TGTGCCTGGAGTGTAGGAGACTCCTACGAGCAGTACTTC. This translates into CAWSVGDSYEQYF.

This chain uses TRBV18 with TRBJ1-2, with TRBD1 matching 9 bases. The germline CDR1 and CDR2 sequences are KGHSH and LQKENI. V lost 0 bases, J lost 5 bases, and 10 bases stayed unmatched. The CDR3 has 17 amino acids. CDR3 DNA: TGTGCCAGCTCACCACCGGGACAGGGTAGAGGAGGATATGGCTACACCTTC. Protein product: CASSPPGQGRGGYGYTF.

This clone has a handful of counts. V and J are TRBV25-1 and TRBJ1-4; D may be TRBD1 (5 bases). Between the trimmed V and J ends, which lost 7 bases and 7 bases, there was a span of 13 bases. CDR3 size: 13 residues. Per germline, CDR1 MGHDK and CDR2 SYGVNS. The DNA for the CDR3 is TGTGCCAGCAAAAGGGGACTTTCTGAAAAACTGTTTTTT. This gives the protein CASKRGLSEKLFF.

This sequence joins TRBV9 and TRBJ2-7; the D is unclear. The CDR3 length is 9 residues. CDR1 is SGDLS, CDR2 YYNGEE, per germline. V was trimmed by 9 bases and J by 6 bases, leaving 7 bases between them. Here the CDR3 reads CATVGEQYF. CDR3 in DNA: TGTGCCACTGTCGGCGAGCAGTACTTC. Full variable domain (remainder filled in from reference TRBV9 and TRBJ2-7): DSGVTQTPKHLITATGQRVTLRCSPRSGDLSVYWYQQSLDQGLQFLIQYYNGEERAKGNILERFSAQQFPDLHSELNLSSLELGDSALYFCATVGEQYFGPGTRLTVT.

The V call is TRBV7-9, the J call TRBJ2-7, with a possible D match to TRBD1 (6 bases). The CDR3 has 14 residues. Trimming took off 5 bases at V and 3 bases at J, with 14 bases between the two ends. Germline assignment: CDR1 SEHNR and CDR2 FQNEAQ (reference sequence). For the CDR3, the DNA is TGTGCCAGCAGCACCCTGGACAGACTCTACGAGCAGTACTTC. This codes for CASSTLDRLYEQYF. The full variable domain, its missing parts supplied by reference TRBV7-9 and TRBJ2-7, is DTGVSQNPRHKITKRGQNVTFRCDPISEHNRLYWYRQTLGQGPEFLTYFQNEAQLEKSRLLSDRFSAERPKGSFSTLEIQRTEQGDSAMYLCASSTLDRLYEQYFGPGTRLTVT.

This clone was seen ten or more times. This chain uses TRBV2 with TRBJ1-1; tentatively, D is TRBD1 (6 bases). Trimming took 6 bases from V and 5 from J, leaving 13 bases between them. The CDR3 has 13 amino acids. Per the germline V gene, CDR1 is SNHLY and CDR2 is FYNNEI. The DNA of the CDR3 is TGTGCCAGCAGACTACAGGGACCTACTGAAGCTTTCTTT. It specifies CASRLQGPTEAFF.

V gene TRBV7-3 combines with J gene TRBJ2-3; tentatively, D is TRBD1 or TRBD2 (7 bases each). The CDR3 runs to 17 residues. Per germline, CDR1 SGHTA and CDR2 FQGTGA. The ends were cut back, 6 bases at V and 1 base at J, with 20 bases in the middle. Written as DNA, the CDR3 is TGTGCCAGCAGTTTAGGGGGCATAGGGGGGGGCACAGATACGCAGTATTTT. Translation: CASSLGGIGGGTDTQYF.

The V call is TRBV6-6, the J call TRBJ1-1; TRBD1 aligns across 7 bases. CDR1 is MNHNY and CDR2 is SVGAGI in the germline V gene (reference sequence). The junction had 7 bases not matched to a gene; V was cut back by 5 bases and J by 4 bases. The CDR3 spans 14 residues. CDR3 in DNA: TGTGCCAGCAGTACTCAGGGGGTCGGCACTGAAGCTTTCTTT. As protein: CASSTQGVGTEAFF.

The V gene is TRBV29-1, the J gene TRBJ2-7; maybe TRBD1 (5 bases). The CDR3 is made up of 13 amino acids. V was trimmed by 4 bases and J by 2 bases, leaving 12 bases between them. CDR1 is SQVTM, CDR2 ANQGSEA, per germline. The CDR3 protein is CSVVIARAYEQYF. The CDR3 nucleotides read TGCAGCGTTGTTATAGCCAGGGCCTACGAGCAGTACTTC.

V usage is TRBV7-3 and J usage is TRBJ2-1, with 8 nucleotides matching TRBD2. CDR3 size: 18 residues. Per the germline V gene, CDR1 is SGHTA and CDR2 is FQGTGA. The V gene end was trimmed by 2 bases and the J gene end by 4 bases; junction bases not matched to a gene: 13. For the CDR3, the DNA is TGTGCCAGCAGCTTAGGTGCTAGCGGGCCTCTTCCTTACAATGAGCAGTTCTTC. Translation: CASSLGASGPLPYNEQFF.

CDR3 in DNA: TGTGCCAGCAGCCATGGGACAGGGGACTCTGGGGCCAACGTCCTGACTTTC. Translation: CASSHGTGDSGANVLTF. The rearrangement joins TRBV4-2 to TRBJ2-6; 10 bases align to TRBD1. The germline gives CDR1 LGHNA, CDR2 YNFKEQ. The CDR3 has 17 residues. Germline trimming cut 3 bases from V and 0 bases from J; bases unmatched to any gene: 2.